A single sample is the source of the 13 T cell receptor beta chains below, sequenced in a study of monozygotic twins with inflammatory bowel disease. TCRdb reprocessed the 5' RACE reads and reports one entry per CDR3 protein, with no DNA. In all, the sample yields some 210,000 distinct CDR3 sequences. Sequencing was carried out using blood. All receptors come from a human donor with ulcerative colitis or Crohn's disease, or a healthy co-twin of an affected twin (not recorded which).

V usage is TRBV6-2 or TRBV6-3 and J usage is TRBJ1-5. The germline gives CDR1 MNHEY, CDR2 SVGEGT. The CDR3 length is 14 residues. The CDR3 spells CASSYYNSNQPQHF.

The chain has TRBV5-1 and TRBJ2-5; TCRdb proposes TRBD1, but this gene call is untestable without DNA. CDR3 length equals 15 residues. Germline lookup yields CDR1 SGHRS and CDR2 YFSETQ. The CDR3: CASSPRTGGVGTQYF.

V is TRBV18 and J is TRBJ1-4. The V gene's germline CDR1 is KGHSH and CDR2 LQKENI. The length of the CDR3 is 16 residues. This CDR3 reads CASSPMYGATNEKLFF. The whole variable domain, remainder taken from reference TRBV18 and TRBJ1-4, is NAGVMQNPRHLVRRRGQEARLRCSPMKGHSHVYWYRQLPEEGLKFMVYLQKENIIDESGMPKERFSAEFPKEGPSILRIQQVVRGDSAAYFCASSPMYGATNEKLFFGSGTQLSVL.

V usage is TRBV11-2 and J usage is TRBJ1-5. Germline CDR1 SGHAT, CDR2 FQNNGV. This CDR3 is built from 13 residues. CDR3 sequence reads: CASSLSLDQPQHF.

The chain combines TRBV20-1 with TRBJ2-5. Germline assignment: CDR1 DFQATT and CDR2 SNEGSKA (reference sequence). The CDR3 has 11 residues. The CDR3 protein is CSARLGETQYF.

V usage is TRBV5-6 and J usage is TRBJ1-2; no DNA is available, so the TRBD1 call from TCRdb remains unchecked. Germline values: CDR1 SGHDT, CDR2 YYEEEE. The CDR3 length is 17 residues. The CDR3 is CASSLRGTGRPLDGYTF.

The CDR3 protein is CASSRQGWRTEAFF. The rearrangement joins TRBV5-5 to TRBJ1-1; TCRdb indicates TRBD1, and absent DNA this call remains unverified. The CDR3 covers 14 residues. CDR1 SGHKS and CDR2 YYEKEE come from the germline V gene (reference sequence).

The V call is TRBV12-3 or TRBV12-4, the J call TRBJ1-6. This CDR3 comprises 15 residues. CDR3 loop: CASSLQSSYNSPLHF.

The V gene is TRBV12-3 or TRBV12-4, the J gene TRBJ1-4; TCRdb's D call, TRBD1, is unchecked because there is no DNA. The CDR3 loop spans 16 amino acids. CDR3 loop: CASSYFGHPTNEKLFF.

V gene TRBV11-2 combines with J gene TRBJ1-2. This CDR3 region has 15 residues. Germline CDR1 reads SGHAT; CDR2 reads FQNNGV. The CDR3 is CASSLESVQGGGYTF.

The chain uses TRBV7-2 and TRBJ1-2. This CDR3 is 11 amino acids long. Germline-derived CDR1 and CDR2 are SGHTA and FQGNSA. The CDR3 loop is CASSFYYGYTF.

The V gene is TRBV20-1, the J gene TRBJ1-4; the D gene TCRdb calls, TRBD1, cannot be checked with no DNA. The CDR3 covers 17 residues. Germline V CDR1 and CDR2: DFQATT, SNEGSKA (reference sequence). CDR3 region: CSARKDTEPLRSEKLFF.

The genes are TRBV5-1 and TRBJ1-1. Germline CDR1 is SGHRS and CDR2 is YFSETQ. CDR3 length: 14 amino acids. The CDR3 is CASSFSTGPNEAFF.